This T cell receptor beta chain emerged from a study of cytomegalovirus exposure and HLA in healthy donors. CDR1 is SEHNR, CDR2 FQNEAQ, per germline (reference sequence). V was clipped by 4 bases and J by 2 bases; unmatched bases: 9. CDR3 length: 16 residues. The PCR employed 60 Vbeta primers together with 13 Jbeta primers. Using immunoSEQ multiplex PCR, the repertoire was profiled, and TCRdb retains in-frame clones only, with some absent. The sample lists 170,000 or so clones, roughly 82% occurring once. This chain connects TRBV7-9 to TRBJ2-7; 9 bases are a match to TRBD1. The TCR was taken from a woman aged 45-59 years in good health and CMV-seronegative. Sequencing input: PBMCs. The CDR3, as DNA: TGTGCCAGCAGCTCTAATCCGGGACAGGGCCCCTACGAGCAGTACTTC. This gives the protein CASSSNPGQGPYEQYF.